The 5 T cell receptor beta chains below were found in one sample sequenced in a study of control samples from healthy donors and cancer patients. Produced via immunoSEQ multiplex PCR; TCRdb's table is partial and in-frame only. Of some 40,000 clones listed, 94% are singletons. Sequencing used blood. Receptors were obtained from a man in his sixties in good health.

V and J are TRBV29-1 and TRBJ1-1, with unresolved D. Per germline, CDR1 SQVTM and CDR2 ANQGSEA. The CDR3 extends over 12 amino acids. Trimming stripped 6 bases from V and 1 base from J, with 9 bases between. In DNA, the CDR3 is TGCAGCGTCTTCCCCCGGAACACTGAAGCTTTCTTT. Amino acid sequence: CSVFPRNTEAFF.

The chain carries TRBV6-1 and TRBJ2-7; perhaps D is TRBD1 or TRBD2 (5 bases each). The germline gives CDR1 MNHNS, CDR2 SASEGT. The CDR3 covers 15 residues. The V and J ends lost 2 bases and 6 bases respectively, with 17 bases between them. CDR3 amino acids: CASSESRGSLLEQYF. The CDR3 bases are TGTGCCAGCAGTGAATCTCGGGGCTCGCTACTCGAGCAGTACTTC.

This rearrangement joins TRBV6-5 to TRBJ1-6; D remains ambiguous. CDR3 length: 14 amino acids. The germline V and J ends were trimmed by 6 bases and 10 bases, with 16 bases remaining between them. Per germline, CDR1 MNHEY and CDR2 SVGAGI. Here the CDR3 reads CASRPPHLRSPLHF. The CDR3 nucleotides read TGTGCCAGCAGACCCCCCCACCTTAGGTCACCCCTCCACTTT.

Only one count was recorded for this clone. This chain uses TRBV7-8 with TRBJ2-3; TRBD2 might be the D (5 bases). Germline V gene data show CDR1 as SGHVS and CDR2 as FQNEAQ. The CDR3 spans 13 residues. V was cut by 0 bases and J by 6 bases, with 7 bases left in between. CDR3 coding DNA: TGTGCCAGCAGCTTAGCGGGAGAGGATACGCAGTATTTT. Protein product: CASSLAGEDTQYF.

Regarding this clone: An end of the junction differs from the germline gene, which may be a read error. CDR3 protein: CASSPGLAQEIQYF. The DNA of the CDR3 is TGTGCCAGCAGCCCTGGACTAGCCCAAGAGATCCAGTACTTC. The V call is TRBV11-3, the J call TRBJ2-5, with TRBD2 matching 8 bases. The CDR3 has 14 residues. The germline CDR1 and CDR2 sequences are SGHNT and YENEEA.